This T cell receptor (beta chain) was retrieved from a study of blood T cell repertoires in COVID-19. V was clipped by 5 bases and J by 7 bases, with 14 bases between them. The CDR3 contains 13 residues. Profiled with immunoSEQ multiplex PCR; TCRdb holds only in-frame clones, not every one. The sample gives 140,000 to 150,000 clones, roughly 80% of which show up once; over 7% is in the top ten. V gene TRBV12-3 or TRBV12-4 combines with J gene TRBJ2-5; D perhaps matches TRBD2 (5 bases). The specimen was peripheral blood. This receptor was identified in a man in his fifties or sixties with active or convalescent COVID-19. This CDR3 is CASSPAGRGTQYF. As DNA, the CDR3 is TGTGCCAGCAGTCCCGCAGGCCGGGGGACCCAGTACTTC.